This T cell receptor beta chain was sequenced for a study of T cells after yellow fever vaccination. Study conclusions and caveats: Shared CD4/CD8 clonotypes were a small share, likely from convergent recombination. Abundant clonotypes from the bulk population could contaminate FACS-sorted repertoires. Although the secondary response was weaker, it peaked faster, at day 5 versus 15.

The CDR3 totals 12 residues. Trimming left V 7 bases short and J 4 bases short, with 10 bases between. This clonotype was found many times. Its antigen is currently unknown. TCRdb fed the 5' RACE reads into MiXCR, producing one record per CDR3 protein. The sample has some 340,000 distinct CDR3 sequences; roughly 10% are singletons. The TCR comes from a man aged 18 to 35 who received the YFV17D yellow fever vaccine. This chain connects TRBV12-3 or TRBV12-4 to TRBJ1-1, with a possible D match to TRBD1 (5 bases). Material: CD4+ T cells sorted from PBMCs, obtained 45 days after the yellow fever booster vaccination. In DNA form, the CDR3 reads TGTGCCAGCACTCTTCAGGGCACTGAAGCTTTCTTT. Its protein is CASTLQGTEAFF.